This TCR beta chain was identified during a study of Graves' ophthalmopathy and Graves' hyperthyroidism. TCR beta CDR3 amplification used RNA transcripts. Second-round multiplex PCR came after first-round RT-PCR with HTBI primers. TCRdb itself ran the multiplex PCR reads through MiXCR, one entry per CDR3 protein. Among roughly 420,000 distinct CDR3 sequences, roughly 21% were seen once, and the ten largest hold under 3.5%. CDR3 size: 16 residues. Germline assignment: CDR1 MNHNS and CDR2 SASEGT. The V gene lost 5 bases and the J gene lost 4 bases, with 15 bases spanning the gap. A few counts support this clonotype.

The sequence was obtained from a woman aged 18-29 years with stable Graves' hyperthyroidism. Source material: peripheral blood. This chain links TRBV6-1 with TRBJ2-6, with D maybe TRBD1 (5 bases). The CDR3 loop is CASSLRAGSGANVLTF. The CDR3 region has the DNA TGTGCCAGCAGTCTAAGGGCAGGGTCAGGGGCCAACGTCCTGACTTTC.